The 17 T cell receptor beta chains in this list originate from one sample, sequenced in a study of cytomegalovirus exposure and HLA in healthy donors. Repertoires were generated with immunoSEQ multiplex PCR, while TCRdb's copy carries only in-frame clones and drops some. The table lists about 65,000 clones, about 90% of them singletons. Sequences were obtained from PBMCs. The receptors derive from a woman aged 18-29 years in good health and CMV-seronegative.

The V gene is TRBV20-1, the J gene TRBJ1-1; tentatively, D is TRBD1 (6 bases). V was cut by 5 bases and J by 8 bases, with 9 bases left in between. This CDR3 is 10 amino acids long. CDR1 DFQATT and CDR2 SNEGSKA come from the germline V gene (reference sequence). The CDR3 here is CSAGGPEAFF. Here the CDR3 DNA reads TGCAGTGCTGGGGGCCCCGAAGCTTTCTTT.

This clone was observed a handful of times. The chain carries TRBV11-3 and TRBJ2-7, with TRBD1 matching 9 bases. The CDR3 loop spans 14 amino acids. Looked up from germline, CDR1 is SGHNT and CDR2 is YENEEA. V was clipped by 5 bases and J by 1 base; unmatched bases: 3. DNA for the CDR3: TGTGCCAGCAGCAACAGGGGGCCTTCCTACGAGCAGTACTTC. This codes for CASSNRGPSYEQYF. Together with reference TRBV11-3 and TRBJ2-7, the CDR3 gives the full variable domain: EAGVVQSPRYKIIEKKQPVAFWCNPISGHNTLYWYLQNLGQGPELLIRYENEEAVDDSQLPKDRFSAERLKGVDSTLKIQPAELGDSAVYLCASSNRGPSYEQYFGPGTRLTVT.

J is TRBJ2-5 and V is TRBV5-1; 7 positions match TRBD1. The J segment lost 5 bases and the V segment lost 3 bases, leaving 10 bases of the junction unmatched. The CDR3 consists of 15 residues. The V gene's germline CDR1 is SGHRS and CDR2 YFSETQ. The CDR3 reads CASSSLQGISETQYF. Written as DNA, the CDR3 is TGCGCCAGCAGCTCGTTACAGGGGATTTCGGAGACCCAGTACTTC.

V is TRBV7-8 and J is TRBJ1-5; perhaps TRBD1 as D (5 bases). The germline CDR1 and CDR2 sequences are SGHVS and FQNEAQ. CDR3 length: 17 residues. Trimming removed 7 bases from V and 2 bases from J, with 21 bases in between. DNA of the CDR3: TGTGCCAGCACCCTTGGGGCACACCGTCTGGGCAATCAGCCCCAGCATTTT. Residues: CASTLGAHRLGNQPQHF.

The DNA of the CDR3 is TGTGCCAGCAGTCCCAGACCCCTCAGGGGGCCTGGGGCCAACGTCCTGACTTTC. It yields the protein CASSPRPLRGPGANVLTF. J is TRBJ2-6 and V is TRBV28; 8 nucleotides agree with TRBD1. The J segment lost 2 bases and the V segment lost 5 bases, leaving 11 bases of the junction unmatched. CDR1 is MDHEN, CDR2 SYDVKM, per germline. The CDR3 covers 18 residues.

The CDR3 DNA reads TGTGCCAGCAGAGACAGGGGGGATAGCTCCTACAATGAGCAGTTCTTC. This gives the protein CASRDRGDSSYNEQFF. The chain uses TRBV27 and TRBJ2-1, with TRBD1 identical over 9 bases. The CDR3 length is 16 residues. Germline V gene lookup returns CDR1 MNHEY and CDR2 SMNVEV (reference sequence). The V gene end was trimmed by 6 bases and the J gene end by 0 bases; junction bases not matched to a gene: 6.

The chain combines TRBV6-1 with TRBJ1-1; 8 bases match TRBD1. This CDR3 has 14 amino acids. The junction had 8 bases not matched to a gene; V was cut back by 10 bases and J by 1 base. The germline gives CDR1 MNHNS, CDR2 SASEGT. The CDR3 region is CAILRTGTNTEAFF. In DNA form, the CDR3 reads TGTGCCATCTTACGGACAGGGACGAACACTGAAGCTTTCTTT.

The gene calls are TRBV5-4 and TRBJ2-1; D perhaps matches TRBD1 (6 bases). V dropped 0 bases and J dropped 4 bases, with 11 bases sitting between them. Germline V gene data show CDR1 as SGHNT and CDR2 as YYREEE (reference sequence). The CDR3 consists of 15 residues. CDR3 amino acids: CASSLGQGPYNEQFF. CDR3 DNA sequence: TGTGCCAGCAGCTTGGGGCAGGGGCCTTACAATGAGCAGTTCTTC.

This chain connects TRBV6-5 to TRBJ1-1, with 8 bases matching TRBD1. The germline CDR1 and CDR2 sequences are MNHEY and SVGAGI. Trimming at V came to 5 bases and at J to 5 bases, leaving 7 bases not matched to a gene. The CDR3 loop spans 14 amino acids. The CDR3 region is CASSQTGVGTEAFF. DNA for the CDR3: TGTGCCAGCAGTCAGACAGGGGTGGGGACTGAAGCTTTCTTT.

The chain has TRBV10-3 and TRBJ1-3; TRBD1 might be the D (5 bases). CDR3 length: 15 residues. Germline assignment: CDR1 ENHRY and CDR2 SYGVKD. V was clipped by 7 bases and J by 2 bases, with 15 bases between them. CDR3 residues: CAIKADGGAGNTIYF. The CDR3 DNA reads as TGTGCCATCAAAGCCGACGGGGGGGCTGGAAACACCATATATTTT.

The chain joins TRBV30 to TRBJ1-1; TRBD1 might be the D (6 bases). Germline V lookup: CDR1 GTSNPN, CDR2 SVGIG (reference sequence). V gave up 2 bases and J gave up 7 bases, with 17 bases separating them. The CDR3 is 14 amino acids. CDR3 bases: TGTGCCTGGAGTTTTGGAACAGGGTTGGGTGAAGCTTTCTTT. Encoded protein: CAWSFGTGLGEAFF.

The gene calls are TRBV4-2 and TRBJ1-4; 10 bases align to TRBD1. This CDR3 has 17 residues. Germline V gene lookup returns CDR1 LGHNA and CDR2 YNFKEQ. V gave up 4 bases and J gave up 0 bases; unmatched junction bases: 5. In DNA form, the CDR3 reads TGTGCCAGCAGCCCTGGACAGGGGGGGTCAACTAATGAAAAACTGTTTTTT. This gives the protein CASSPGQGGSTNEKLFF.

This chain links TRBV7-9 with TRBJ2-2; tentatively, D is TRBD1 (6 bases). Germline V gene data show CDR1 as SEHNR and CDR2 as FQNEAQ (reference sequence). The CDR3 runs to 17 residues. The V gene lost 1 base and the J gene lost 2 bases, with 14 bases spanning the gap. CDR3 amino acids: CASSLGGGQSNTGELFF. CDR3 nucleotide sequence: TGTGCCAGCAGCTTAGGGGGTGGACAGTCCAACACCGGGGAGCTGTTTTTT. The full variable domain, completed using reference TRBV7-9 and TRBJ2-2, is DTGVSQNPRHKITKRGQNVTFRCDPISEHNRLYWYRQTLGQGPEFLTYFQNEAQLEKSRLLSDRFSAERPKGSFSTLEIQRTEQGDSAMYLCASSLGGGQSNTGELFFGEGSRLTVL.

CDR3 sequence: CAFYAPGLPYEQYF. The CDR3 DNA follows: TGTGCCTTCTACGCGCCGGGACTTCCCTACGAGCAGTACTTC. The genes are TRBV30 and TRBJ2-7; D is possibly TRBD2 (6 bases). This CDR3 has 14 amino acids. Germline V lookup: CDR1 GTSNPN, CDR2 SVGIG (reference sequence). V was cut by 7 bases and J by 2 bases, with 18 bases left in between.

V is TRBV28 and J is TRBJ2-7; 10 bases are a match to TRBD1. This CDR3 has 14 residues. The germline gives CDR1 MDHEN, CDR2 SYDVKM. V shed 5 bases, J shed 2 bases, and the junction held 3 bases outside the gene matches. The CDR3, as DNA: TGTGCCAGCAGTCGGACAGGGGGGGCCTACGAGCAGTACTTC. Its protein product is CASSRTGGAYEQYF.

The CDR3 region has the DNA TGCGCCAGCAGTGCGGTCGGTAGTGGAAACACCATATATTTT. As protein: CASSAVGSGNTIYF. The rearrangement uses TRBV10-2 and TRBJ1-3; D uncertain. Trimming removed 4 bases at V and 3 bases at J, with 10 bases between. Germline-derived CDR1 and CDR2 are WSHSY and SAAADI. The CDR3 sequence is 14 residues long.

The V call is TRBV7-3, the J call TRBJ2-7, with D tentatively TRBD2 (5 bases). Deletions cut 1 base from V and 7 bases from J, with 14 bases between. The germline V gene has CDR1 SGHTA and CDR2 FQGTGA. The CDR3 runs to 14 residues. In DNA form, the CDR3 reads TGTGCCAGCAGCTTAATAGGCTCCCGGGGAGAGCAGTACTTC. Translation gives CASSLIGSRGEQYF.